The next 2 T cell receptor beta chains were all read from a single sample in a study of blood T cell repertoires in COVID-19. Measured with immunoSEQ multiplex PCR; TCRdb has only the in-frame clones, and not every one. The table lists about 150,000 clones, over 80% of them singletons. The sample comprised peripheral blood. Every receptor here comes from a man aged 50-60 years who had recovered from COVID-19.

The chain couples TRBV3-1 (or the pseudogene TRBV3-2) to TRBJ2-1, with 11 nucleotides matching TRBD2. The V and J ends lost 1 base and 2 bases, in that order; junction bases with no gene match: 1. This CDR3 is 16 amino acids long. Germline CDR1 and CDR2: LGHDT and YNNKEL (reference sequence). The CDR3 region is CASSQVSGGAYNEQFF. The CDR3 DNA is TGTGCCAGCAGCCAAGTTAGCGGGGGGGCCTACAATGAGCAGTTCTTC.

The chain uses TRBV19 and TRBJ1-1; perhaps TRBD1 as D (6 bases). Germline V gene sequence: CDR1 LNHDA, CDR2 SQIVND (reference sequence). This CDR3 spans 16 amino acids. V lost 4 bases and J lost 4, with 19 bases in between. CDR3 region: CASSRRKNTGITEAFF. The CDR3 coding sequence is TGTGCCAGTAGTAGACGAAAGAATACAGGGATCACTGAAGCTTTCTTT.